Listed here are 21 T cell receptor beta chains from one sample, sequenced in a study of CXCR3-negative and CXCR3-positive naive CD8 T cells (dated by TCRdb to about 2019). What the research found in general, with its limitations: Compared with CXCR3-negative naive cells, CXCR3-positive naive cells had TRB CDR3s with higher hydrophobicity (lower Kidera factor 4), lower energy, and higher strength and volume indices.

For these TCRs, the target antigens are not known. The sequencer was a NextSeq 550. The Human TCR Profiling Kit (MiLaboratory) was used to prepare UMI-labeled 5' RACE TRB cDNA libraries. TCRdb reprocessed the reads; each CDR3 protein sequence makes one entry, and DNA is unavailable. The table held for this sample gives 130,000 to 150,000 distinct CDR3 sequences. Approximately 0.27% of the sample is taken by the ten largest. The sample consisted of naive CXCR3+ CD8+ T cells from blood. The cell subset or site tag for this specimen amounts to: CD45RO-CCR7+CD27+CD95- naive CD8+ T cells expressing CXCR3 (TNR3+). Receptors originate from a human donor in good health. Some clones in this sample may be carry-over from other donors' samples.

This chain uses TRBV6-5 with TRBJ2-3. The CDR3 has 19 residues. The V gene's germline CDR1 is MNHEY and CDR2 SVGAGI. The CDR3 is CASSYSGEFGFTGTDTQYF.

The chain carries TRBV25-1 and TRBJ1-1; without DNA, the TCRdb call of TRBD1 cannot be checked. Per the germline V gene, CDR1 is MGHDK and CDR2 is SYGVNS. CDR3 length equals 12 residues. This CDR3 is CASSDGGLGAFF.

The chain combines TRBV20-1 with TRBJ2-3; TCRdb outputs TRBD2, but without DNA this stays unchecked. Germline V CDR1 and CDR2: DFQATT, SNEGSKA (reference sequence). The CDR3 has 14 amino acids. The CDR3 loop is CSATTSQDTDTQYF.

This rearrangement joins TRBV5-4 to TRBJ2-7; the D call from TCRdb, TRBD1, cannot be confirmed without DNA. The CDR3 runs to 16 residues. Germline-derived CDR1 and CDR2 are SGHNT and YYREEE (reference sequence). This chain's CDR3 is CASSSLTDAEFDEQYF.

The rearrangement uses TRBV25-1 and TRBJ2-3; the TRBD2 assignment by TCRdb is unverifiable without DNA. The germline gives CDR1 MGHDK, CDR2 SYGVNS. The CDR3 is 15 residues long. The CDR3 here is CASAPLRFGTDTQYF. Full variable domain (remainder filled in from reference TRBV25-1 and TRBJ2-3): EADIYQTPRYLVIGTGKKITLECSQTMGHDKMYWYQQDPGMELHLIHYSYGVNSTEKGDLSSESTVSRIRTEHFPLTLESARPSHTSQYLCASAPLRFGTDTQYFGPGTRLTVL.

The V gene is TRBV7-6, the J gene TRBJ2-1. Germline loops: CDR1 SGHVS, CDR2 FNYEAQ. The CDR3 consists of 14 residues. CDR3 loop: CASSLDRYYNEQFF.

The genes are TRBV5-6 and TRBJ2-5; lacking DNA, the TRBD2 call made by TCRdb goes unchecked. Germline CDR1 reads SGHDT; CDR2 reads YYEEEE. This CDR3 has 17 residues. The CDR3 loop reads CASSLEGSGALQETQYF.

The chain couples TRBV11-2 to TRBJ2-7; lacking DNA, the TRBD2 call made by TCRdb goes unchecked. CDR3 length: 15 amino acids. Germline CDR1 SGHAT, CDR2 FQNNGV. The CDR3 sequence is CASSSLAGGPYEQYF.

The chain uses TRBV18 and TRBJ2-3. The CDR3 consists of 16 residues. From germline, CDR1 is KGHSH and CDR2 LQKENI. CDR3 protein: CASSPPSLAGTDTQYF.

Here the CDR3 reads CASSPSEGLMTEAFF. The V and J genes are TRBV7-9 and TRBJ1-1. Germline V gene sequence: CDR1 SEHNR, CDR2 FQNEAQ (reference sequence). CDR3 length: 15 amino acids.

CDR3 sequence reads: CASSQLREYEQYF. The chain joins TRBV4-3 to TRBJ2-7; TCRdb lists TRBD1, though no DNA is available to test this call. The CDR3 has 13 residues. Germline lookup yields CDR1 LGHNA and CDR2 YSLEER.

The chain links TRBV7-2 to TRBJ2-1; the D call from TCRdb, TRBD1, cannot be confirmed without DNA. The germline V gene has CDR1 SGHTA and CDR2 FQGNSA. This CDR3 is built from 15 residues. The CDR3 spells CASRDGTVSYNEQFF.

The chain has TRBV14 and TRBJ2-1. There are 15 residues in the CDR3. Germline CDR1 is SGHDN and CDR2 is FVKESK. The CDR3 sequence is CASSQDDSSLDEQFF.

This rearrangement joins TRBV18 to TRBJ2-3; there is no DNA to check the TCRdb D call of TRBD1. Per the germline V gene, CDR1 is KGHSH and CDR2 is LQKENI. The CDR3 covers 13 residues. CDR3 loop: CASSPMGQDTQYF. Looking up the rest from reference TRBV18 and TRBJ2-3 gives the full variable domain: NAGVMQNPRHLVRRRGQEARLRCSPMKGHSHVYWYRQLPEEGLKFMVYLQKENIIDESGMPKERFSAEFPKEGPSILRIQQVVRGDSAAYFCASSPMGQDTQYFGPGTRLTVL.

The chain has TRBV5-1 and TRBJ2-1; no DNA is available, so the TRBD2 call from TCRdb remains unchecked. The CDR3 runs to 16 residues. The germline gives CDR1 SGHRS, CDR2 YFSETQ. This chain's CDR3 is CASSLSWAIGSNEQFF.

The rearrangement links TRBV19 to TRBJ2-1; TCRdb returns TRBD2, unconfirmable since there is no DNA. Germline V gene sequence: CDR1 LNHDA, CDR2 SQIVND (reference sequence). This CDR3 comprises 18 residues. The CDR3 is CASSIRGPSGSSYNEQFF.

The chain recombines TRBV5-1 with TRBJ2-5. This CDR3 is built from 14 residues. The germline CDR1 and CDR2 sequences are SGHRS and YFSETQ. The CDR3: CASSLASFGETQYF.

Here the CDR3 reads CASSIAEATDTQYF. V usage is TRBV5-1 and J usage is TRBJ2-3. CDR3 length: 14 residues. Germline V lookup: CDR1 SGHRS, CDR2 YFSETQ.

The V and J genes are TRBV10-3 and TRBJ2-6. The CDR3 sequence is 14 residues long. Per germline, CDR1 ENHRY and CDR2 SYGVKD. The CDR3 sequence: CAISEPSGANVLTF.

V is TRBV7-2 and J is TRBJ2-1; TCRdb proposes TRBD1, but this gene call is untestable without DNA. The germline V gene has CDR1 SGHTA and CDR2 FQGNSA. The CDR3 is 15 amino acids. The chain's CDR3 is CASSLAGGAYNEQFF.

The chain combines TRBV29-1 with TRBJ2-1; TCRdb returns TRBD1, unconfirmable since there is no DNA. Germline V gene sequence: CDR1 SQVTM, CDR2 ANQGSEA. The CDR3 has 13 residues. The CDR3 region is CSVPWDSHNEQFF.